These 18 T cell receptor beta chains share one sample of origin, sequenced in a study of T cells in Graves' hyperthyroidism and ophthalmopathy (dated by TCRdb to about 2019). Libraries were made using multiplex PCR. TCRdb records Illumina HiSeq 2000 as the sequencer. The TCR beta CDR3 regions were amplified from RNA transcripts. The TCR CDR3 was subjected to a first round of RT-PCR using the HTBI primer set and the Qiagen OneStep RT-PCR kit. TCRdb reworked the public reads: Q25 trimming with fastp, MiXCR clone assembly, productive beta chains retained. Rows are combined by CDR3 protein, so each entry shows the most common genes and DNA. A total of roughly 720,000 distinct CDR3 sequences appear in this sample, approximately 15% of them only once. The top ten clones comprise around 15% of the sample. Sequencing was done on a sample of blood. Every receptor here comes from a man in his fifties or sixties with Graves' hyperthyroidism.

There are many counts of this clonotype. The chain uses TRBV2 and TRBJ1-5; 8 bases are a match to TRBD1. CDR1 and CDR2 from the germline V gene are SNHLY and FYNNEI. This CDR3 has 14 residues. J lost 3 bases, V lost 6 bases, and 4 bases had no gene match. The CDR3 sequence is CASRGQVTNQPQHF. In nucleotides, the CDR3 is TGTGCCAGCAGGGGACAGGTGACCAATCAGCCCCAGCATTTT.

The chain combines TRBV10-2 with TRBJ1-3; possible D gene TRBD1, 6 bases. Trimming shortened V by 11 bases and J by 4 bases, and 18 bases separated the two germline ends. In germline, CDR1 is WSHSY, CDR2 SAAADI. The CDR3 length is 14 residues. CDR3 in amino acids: CAATGRGKGNTIYF. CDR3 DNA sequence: TGCGCCGCAACTGGCAGGGGAAAGGGAAACACCATATATTTT.

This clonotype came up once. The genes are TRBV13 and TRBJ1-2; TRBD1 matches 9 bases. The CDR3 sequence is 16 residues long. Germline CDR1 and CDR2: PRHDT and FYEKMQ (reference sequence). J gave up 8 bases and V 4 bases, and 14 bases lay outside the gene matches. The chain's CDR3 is CASSYPQGDREVGYTF. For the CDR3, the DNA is TGTGCCAGCAGCTACCCTCAAGGGGACAGGGAGGTCGGCTACACCTTC.

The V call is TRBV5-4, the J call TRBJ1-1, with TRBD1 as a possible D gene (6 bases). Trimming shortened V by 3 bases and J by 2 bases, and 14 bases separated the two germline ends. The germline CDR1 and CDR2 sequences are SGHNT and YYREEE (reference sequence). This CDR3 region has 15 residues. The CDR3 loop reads CASSSIRDKNTEAFF. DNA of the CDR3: TGTGCCAGCAGCTCCATCCGGGACAAAAACACTGAAGCTTTCTTT.

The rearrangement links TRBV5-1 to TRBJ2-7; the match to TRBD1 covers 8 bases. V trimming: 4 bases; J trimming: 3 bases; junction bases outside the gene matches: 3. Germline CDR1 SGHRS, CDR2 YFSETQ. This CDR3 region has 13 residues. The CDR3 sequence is CASSGDRYYEQYF. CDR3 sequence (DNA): TGCGCCAGCAGCGGGGACAGGTACTACGAGCAGTACTTC.

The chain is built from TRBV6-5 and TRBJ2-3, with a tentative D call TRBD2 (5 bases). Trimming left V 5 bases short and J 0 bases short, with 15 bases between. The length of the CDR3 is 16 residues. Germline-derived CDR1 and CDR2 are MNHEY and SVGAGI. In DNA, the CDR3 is TGTGCCAGCAGTATACGGCGAGGGATCAGCACAGATACGCAGTATTTT. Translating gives CASSIRRGISTDTQYF.

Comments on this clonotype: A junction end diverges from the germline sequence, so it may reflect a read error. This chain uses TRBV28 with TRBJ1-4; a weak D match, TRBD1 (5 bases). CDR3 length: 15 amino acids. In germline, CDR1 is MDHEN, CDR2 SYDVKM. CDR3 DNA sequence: TGTGCCAGCAGCCGACCGGGGCCGGCGAGTGAAAGACTGTTTTTT. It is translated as CASSRPGPASERLFF.

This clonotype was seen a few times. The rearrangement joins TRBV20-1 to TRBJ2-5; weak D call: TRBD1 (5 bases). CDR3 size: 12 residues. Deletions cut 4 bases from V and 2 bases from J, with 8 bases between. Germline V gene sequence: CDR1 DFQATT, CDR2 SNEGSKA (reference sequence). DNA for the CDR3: TGCAGTGCTACGGACATTCAAGAGACCCAGTACTTC. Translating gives CSATDIQETQYF.

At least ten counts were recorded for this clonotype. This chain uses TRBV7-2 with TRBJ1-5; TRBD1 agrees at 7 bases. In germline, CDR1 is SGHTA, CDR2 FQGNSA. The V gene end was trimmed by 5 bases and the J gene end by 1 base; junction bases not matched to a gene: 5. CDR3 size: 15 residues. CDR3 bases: TGTGCCAGCAGCACGAGGACAGGCAGCAATCAGCCCCAGCATTTT. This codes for CASSTRTGSNQPQHF.

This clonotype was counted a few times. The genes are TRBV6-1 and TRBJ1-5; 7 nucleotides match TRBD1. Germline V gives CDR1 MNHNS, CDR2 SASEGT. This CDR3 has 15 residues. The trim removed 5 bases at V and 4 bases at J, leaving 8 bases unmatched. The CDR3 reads CASSSGGGWNQPQHF. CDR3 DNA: TGTGCCAGCAGTTCAGGGGGGGGCTGGAATCAGCCCCAGCATTTT.

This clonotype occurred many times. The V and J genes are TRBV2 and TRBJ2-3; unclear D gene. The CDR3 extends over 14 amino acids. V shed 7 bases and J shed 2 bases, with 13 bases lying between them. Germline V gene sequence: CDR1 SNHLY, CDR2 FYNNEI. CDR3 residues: CASIKSIFTDTQYF. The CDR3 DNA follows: TGTGCCAGCATAAAGTCAATATTCACAGATACGCAGTATTTT.

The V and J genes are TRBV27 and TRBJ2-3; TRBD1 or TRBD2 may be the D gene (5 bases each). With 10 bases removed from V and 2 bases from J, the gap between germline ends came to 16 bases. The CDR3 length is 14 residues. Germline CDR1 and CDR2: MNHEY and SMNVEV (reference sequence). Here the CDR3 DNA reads TGTGCCACCGGGACCTTCCTCCTCACAGATACGCAGTATTTT. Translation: CATGTFLLTDTQYF.

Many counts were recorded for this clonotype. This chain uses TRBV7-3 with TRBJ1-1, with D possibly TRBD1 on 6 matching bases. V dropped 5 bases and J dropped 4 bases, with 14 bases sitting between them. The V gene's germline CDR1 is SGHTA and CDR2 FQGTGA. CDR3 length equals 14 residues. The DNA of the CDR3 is TGTGCCAGCAGCGGGACACTAAGATCCACTGAAGCTTTCTTT. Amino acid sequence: CASSGTLRSTEAFF.

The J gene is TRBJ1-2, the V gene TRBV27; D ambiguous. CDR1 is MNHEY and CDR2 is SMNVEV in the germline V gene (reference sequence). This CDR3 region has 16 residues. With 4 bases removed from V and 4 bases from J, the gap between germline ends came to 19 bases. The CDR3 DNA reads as TGTGCCAGCAGTTCGATCCCCGAGGATTTCGGCTATGGCTACACCTTC. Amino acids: CASSSIPEDFGYGYTF.

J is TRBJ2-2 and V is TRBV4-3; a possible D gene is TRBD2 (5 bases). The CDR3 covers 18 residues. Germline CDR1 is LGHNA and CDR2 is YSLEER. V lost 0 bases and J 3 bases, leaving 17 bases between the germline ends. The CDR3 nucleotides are TGCGCCAGCAGCCAAGATATGGAGGCGACAAAATACACCGGGGAGCTGTTTTTT. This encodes CASSQDMEATKYTGELFF.

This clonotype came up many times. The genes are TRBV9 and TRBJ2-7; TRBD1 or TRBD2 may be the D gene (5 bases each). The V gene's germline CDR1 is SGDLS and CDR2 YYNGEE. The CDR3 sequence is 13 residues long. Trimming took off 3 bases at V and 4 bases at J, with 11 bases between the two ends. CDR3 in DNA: TGTGCCAGCAGCGGAGGGACCGAATACGAGCAGTACTTC. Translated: CASSGGTEYEQYF.

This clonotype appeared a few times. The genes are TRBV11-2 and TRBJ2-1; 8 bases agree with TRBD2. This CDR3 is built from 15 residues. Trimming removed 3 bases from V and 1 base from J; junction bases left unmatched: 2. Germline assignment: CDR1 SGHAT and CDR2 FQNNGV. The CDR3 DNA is TGTGCCAGCAGCTTTAGCGGGGATTCCTACAATGAGCAGTTCTTC. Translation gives CASSFSGDSYNEQFF.

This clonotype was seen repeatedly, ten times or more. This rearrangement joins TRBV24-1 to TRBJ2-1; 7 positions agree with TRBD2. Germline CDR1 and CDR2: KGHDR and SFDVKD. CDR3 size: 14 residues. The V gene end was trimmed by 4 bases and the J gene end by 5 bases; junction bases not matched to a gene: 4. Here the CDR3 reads CATSEAGLDNEQFF. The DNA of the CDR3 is TGTGCCACCAGTGAAGCGGGGTTGGACAATGAGCAGTTCTTC.